The rows below give T cell receptor beta chains drawn from one sample of a study of cytomegalovirus exposure and HLA in healthy donors. Sequencing was performed with immunoSEQ multiplex PCR; in TCRdb, only in-frame clones are kept and a portion is missing. Here the sample spans more than 140,000 clones, roughly 78% being singletons. The sequencing sample was made of PBMCs. The receptors here all came from a man aged 18 to 29 in good health and CMV-seropositive. CDR3s include the opening cysteine and the closing phenylalanine or tryptophan. D genes are given only for firm matches. A clone size is listed for some rows: how often the clone was seen (once, few, many), or a class if it is expanded.

CDR3 length,V gene,clone size,D gene,J gene,CDR3 protein,CDR3 DNA
12,TRBV29-1,NA,NA,TRBJ2-7,CSVDTRVKEQYF,TGCAGCGTTGACACCAGGGTGAAGGAGCAGTACTTC
14,TRBV10-1,NA,TRBD1,TRBJ1-1,CASSDDRENTEAFF,TGCGCCAGCAGTGACGACAGGGAAAACACTGAAGCTTTCTTT
12,TRBV7-2,NA,NA,TRBJ2-3,CASSSRLDTQYF,TGTGCCAGCAGCTCGAGACTGGATACGCAGTATTTT
15,TRBV19,NA,NA,TRBJ2-1,CASSPALAEGDEQFF,TGTGCCAGTAGTCCCGCTCTAGCGGAGGGGGATGAGCAGTTCTTC
16,TRBV12-5,NA,NA,TRBJ2-3,CASGLLSGRGPDTQYF,TGTGCTAGTGGCCTACTAAGCGGGCGGGGCCCAGATACGCAGTATTTT
11,TRBV19,once,NA,TRBJ2-7,CASSAGYEQYF,TGTGCCAGTAGTGCAGGGTACGAGCAGTACTTC
15,TRBV6-5,NA,TRBD1,TRBJ1-1,CASSLTGTANTEAFF,TGTGCCAGCAGCCTAACCGGGACAGCGAACACTGAAGCTTTCTTT
15,TRBV28,once,TRBD1,TRBJ2-5,CASSVETGSVETQYF,TGTGCCAGCAGTGTAGAGACAGGGTCCGTAGAGACCCAGTACTTC
16,TRBV5-6,NA,NA,TRBJ2-1,CASSLVRRGAYNEQFF,TGTGCCAGCAGCTTGGTCCGGAGAGGCGCATACAATGAGCAGTTCTTC
15,TRBV7-9,NA,TRBD1,TRBJ1-5,CASSPGGWGNQPQHF,TGTGCCAGCAGCCCAGGGGGCTGGGGCAATCAGCCCCAGCATTTT
15,TRBV5-1,NA,NA,TRBJ1-2,CASSLVGGSNYGYTF,TGCGCCAGCAGCTTGGTGGGGGGTTCTAACTATGGCTACACCTTC
16,TRBV4-1,NA,NA,TRBJ2-3,CASSQPSAGYTDTQYF,TGCGCCAGCAGCCAACCGAGCGCGGGGTACACAGATACGCAGTATTTT
13,TRBV19,NA,NA,TRBJ1-1,CASLRLPNTEAFF,TGTGCCAGCCTTAGATTGCCGAACACTGAAGCTTTCTTT
16,TRBV2,NA,NA,TRBJ2-6,CASRPTGPSGANVLTF,TGTGCCAGCAGGCCCACAGGCCCCTCTGGGGCCAACGTCCTGACTTTC
13,TRBV6-1,NA,NA,TRBJ2-5,CATEVGGGETQYF,TGTGCCACTGAGGTGGGAGGCGGAGAGACCCAGTACTTC
12,TRBV5-6,few,TRBD1,TRBJ1-2,CASSPGQNGYTF,TGTGCCAGCAGCCCGGGACAGAATGGCTACACCTTC
14,TRBV6-1,NA,NA,TRBJ1-5,CASSEGGQFQPQHF,TGTGCCAGCAGTGAAGGAGGACAGTTTCAGCCCCAGCATTTT
13,TRBV9,NA,NA,TRBJ2-5,CASSVGQGETQYF,TGTGCCAGCAGCGTAGGGCAGGGAGAGACCCAGTACTTC
15,TRBV6-6,NA,TRBD1,TRBJ1-3,CASSYGDRGRNTIYF,TGTGCCAGCAGTTACGGGGACAGGGGGAGAAACACCATATATTTT
15,TRBV7-3,NA,TRBD1,TRBJ1-6,CASSYQTGPLGPLHF,TGTGCCAGCAGCTACCAGACAGGGCCCTTGGGGCCCCTCCACTTT
15,TRBV5-4,NA,NA,TRBJ2-7,CASSLTVGSSYEQYF,TGTGCCAGCAGCTTAACAGTGGGGAGCTCCTACGAGCAGTACTTC
15,TRBV5-1,few,NA,TRBJ2-2,CASSLRTVKTGELFF,TGCGCCAGCAGCTTACGGACAGTTAAGACCGGGGAGCTGTTTTTT
16,TRBV19,NA,NA,TRBJ1-1,CASSTDSGVKNTEAFF,TGTGCCAGTAGTACTGATTCAGGGGTGAAGAACACTGAAGCTTTCTTT
13,TRBV7-8,NA,NA,TRBJ2-5,CASSFGQGETQYF,TGTGCCAGCAGCTTTGGGCAGGGGGAGACCCAGTACTTC
14,TRBV29-1,NA,TRBD1,TRBJ2-7,CSVGGQEYSYEQYF,TGCAGCGTTGGGGGACAGGAATACTCCTACGAGCAGTACTTC
13,TRBV7-9,NA,NA,TRBJ1-5,CASSLDGNQPQHF,TGTGCCAGCAGCTTAGACGGGAATCAGCCCCAGCATTTT
17,TRBV4-2,NA,TRBD1,TRBJ2-1,CASSLMGPGQGYNEQFF,TGTGCCAGCAGCCTTATGGGGCCAGGACAGGGGTACAATGAGCAGTTCTTC
15,TRBV27,NA,NA,TRBJ2-7,CASSLTAIDTYEQYF,TGTGCCAGCAGTTTGACCGCCATCGACACCTACGAGCAGTACTTC
13,TRBV6-5,few,NA,TRBJ1-1,CASSYAGSSRAFF,TGTGCCAGCAGTTACGCGGGTAGTTCGCGGGCTTTCTTT
16,TRBV6-6,NA,TRBD2,TRBJ2-2,CASGSGLAGGTGELFF,TGTGCCAGCGGCTCGGGACTAGCGGGAGGCACCGGGGAGCTGTTTTTT
13,TRBV7-8,NA,NA,TRBJ2-7,CASSPRGGNEQYF,TGTGCCAGCAGCCCCAGAGGAGGGAACGAGCAGTACTTC
10,TRBV6-1,NA,NA,TRBJ1-4,CATRNEKLFF,TGTGCCACCCGTAATGAAAAACTGTTTTTT
15,TRBV5-1,NA,TRBD2,TRBJ2-7,CASSIVAGEGYEQYF,TGCGCCAGCAGCATAGTAGCGGGGGAAGGTTACGAGCAGTACTTC
10,TRBV2,NA,NA,TRBJ1-1,CASRLSKAFF,TGTGCCAGCAGACTCTCTAAAGCTTTCTTT
14,TRBV18,few,TRBD1,TRBJ2-7,CASSPGTGGYEQYF,TGTGCCAGCTCACCAGGGACAGGGGGTTACGAGCAGTACTTC
15,TRBV5-4,NA,TRBD2,TRBJ2-7,CASSSFFAGGDEQYF,TGTGCCAGCAGTTCGTTTTTCGCGGGAGGGGACGAGCAGTACTTC
13,TRBV7-9,NA,NA,TRBJ2-5,CASSDSGLGTQYF,TGTGCCAGCAGCGATAGCGGATTGGGGACCCAGTACTTC
15,TRBV4-1,NA,NA,TRBJ2-3,CASSRLAGSTDTQYF,TGCGCCAGCAGCCGCCTCGCGGGCAGTACAGATACGCAGTATTTT
17,TRBV19,once,TRBD1,TRBJ1-4,CASSIEDRGTANEKLFF,TGTGCCAGTAGTATCGAGGACAGGGGTACGGCTAATGAAAAACTGTTTTTT
16,TRBV14,NA,TRBD2,TRBJ2-5,CASSLGLAGFRETQYF,TGTGCCAGCAGTCTCGGACTAGCGGGATTTAGGGAGACCCAGTACTTC
13,TRBV30,once,TRBD1,TRBJ2-7,CAWNEQGAGEQYF,TGTGCCTGGAACGAACAGGGGGCAGGAGAGCAGTACTTC
13,TRBV19,NA,NA,TRBJ2-1,CATTGRLYNEQFF,TGTGCCACTACAGGTCGATTATACAATGAGCAGTTCTTC
14,TRBV5-1,NA,TRBD1,TRBJ1-4,CASSPGQGREKLFF,TGCGCCAGCAGCCCCGGACAGGGGAGAGAAAAACTGTTTTTT
15,TRBV2,NA,TRBD1,TRBJ2-4,CASTGQGLAKNIQYF,TGTGCCAGCACCGGACAGGGGCTAGCCAAAAACATTCAGTACTTC
13,TRBV5-5,NA,TRBD1,TRBJ2-7,CATQQGAEREQYF,TGTGCCACTCAACAGGGGGCTGAGAGGGAGCAGTACTTC
21,TRBV2,once,NA,TRBJ2-1,CASSTPDGGGDSERSYNEQFF,TGTGCCAGCAGCACCCCGGATGGGGGAGGCGATAGCGAACGCTCCTACAATGAGCAGTTCTTC
15,TRBV5-1,NA,TRBD1,TRBJ2-1,CASSPRQGSYNEQFF,TGCGCCAGCAGCCCAAGACAGGGATCCTACAATGAGCAGTTCTTC
12,TRBV6-5,few,NA,TRBJ1-1,CASSYLTGEAFF,TGTGCCAGCAGTTACCTGACAGGCGAAGCTTTCTTT
15,TRBV5-1,NA,NA,TRBJ2-3,CASSLQGSGTDTQYF,TGCGCCAGCAGCCTACAGGGTAGTGGCACAGATACGCAGTATTTT
12,TRBV29-1,once,NA,TRBJ2-7,CSVGAPSYEQYF,TGCAGCGTTGGGGCGCCGTCCTACGAGCAGTACTTC
17,TRBV9,NA,TRBD1,TRBJ2-1,CASSSRDREARSNEQFF,TGTGCCAGCAGCTCCCGGGACAGGGAGGCTAGGAGCAATGAGCAGTTCTTC